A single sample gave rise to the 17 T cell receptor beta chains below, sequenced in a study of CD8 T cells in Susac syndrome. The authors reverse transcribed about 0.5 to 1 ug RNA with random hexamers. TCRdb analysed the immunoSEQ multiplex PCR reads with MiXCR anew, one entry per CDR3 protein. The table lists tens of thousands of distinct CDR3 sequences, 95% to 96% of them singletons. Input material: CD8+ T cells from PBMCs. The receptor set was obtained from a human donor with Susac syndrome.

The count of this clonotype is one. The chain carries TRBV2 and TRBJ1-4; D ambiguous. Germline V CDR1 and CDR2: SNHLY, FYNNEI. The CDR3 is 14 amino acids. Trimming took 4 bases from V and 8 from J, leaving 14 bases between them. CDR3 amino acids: CASSVGRRGEKLFF. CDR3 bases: TGTGCCAGCAGTGTTGGCCGGCGTGGGGAAAAACTGTTTTTT.

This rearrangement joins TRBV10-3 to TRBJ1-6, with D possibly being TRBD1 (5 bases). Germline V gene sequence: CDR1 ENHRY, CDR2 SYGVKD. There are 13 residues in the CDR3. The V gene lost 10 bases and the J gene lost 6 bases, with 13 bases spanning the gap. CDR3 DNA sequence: TGTGCCAGTTTGGACGGGGCTAATTCACCCCTCCACTTT. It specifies CASLDGANSPLHF.

In DNA form, the CDR3 reads TGTGCCAGCAGCCAAGGGACAGGGGGCGCAGATACGCAGTATTTT. Its protein product is CASSQGTGGADTQYF. V gene TRBV4-2 combines with J gene TRBJ2-3, with 11 bases identical to TRBD1. J lost 4 bases, V lost 1 base, and 1 base had no gene match. The CDR3 has 15 amino acids. Germline values: CDR1 LGHNA, CDR2 YNFKEQ.

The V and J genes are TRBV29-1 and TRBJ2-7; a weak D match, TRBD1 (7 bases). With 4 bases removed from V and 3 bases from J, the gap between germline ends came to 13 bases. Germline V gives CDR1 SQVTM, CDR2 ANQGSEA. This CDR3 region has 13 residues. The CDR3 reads CSVAAGGNYEQYF. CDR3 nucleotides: TGCAGCGTTGCGGCAGGGGGGAACTACGAGCAGTACTTC.

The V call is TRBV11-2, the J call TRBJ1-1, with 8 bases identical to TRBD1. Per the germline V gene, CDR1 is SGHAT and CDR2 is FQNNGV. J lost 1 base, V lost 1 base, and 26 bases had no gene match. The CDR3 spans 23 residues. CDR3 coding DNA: TGTGCCAGCAGCTTAGGGTTCAGCATAGGAGGACAGGGAATACCGAAAAGGAACACTGAAGCTTTCTTT. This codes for CASSLGFSIGGQGIPKRNTEAFF.

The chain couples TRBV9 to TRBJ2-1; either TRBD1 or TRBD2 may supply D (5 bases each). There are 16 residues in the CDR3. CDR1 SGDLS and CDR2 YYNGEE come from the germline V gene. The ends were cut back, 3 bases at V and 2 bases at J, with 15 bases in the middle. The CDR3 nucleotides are TGTGCCAGCAGCGCCGGGGTAGGGACCACCTACAATGAGCAGTTCTTC. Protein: CASSAGVGTTYNEQFF.

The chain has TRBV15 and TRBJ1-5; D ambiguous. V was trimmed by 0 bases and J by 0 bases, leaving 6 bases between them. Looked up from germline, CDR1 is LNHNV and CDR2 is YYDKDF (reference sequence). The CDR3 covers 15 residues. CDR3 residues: CATSRDGDSNQPQHF. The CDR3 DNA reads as TGTGCCACCAGCAGAGATGGGGATAGCAATCAGCCCCAGCATTTT.

The CDR3 DNA sequence: TGTGCCAGCAGCTTAACCTGGGAGCAGTACTTC. Encoded protein: CASSLTWEQYF. The V and J genes are TRBV28 and TRBJ2-7; no firm D call. Trimming took off 6 bases at V and 7 bases at J, with 10 bases between the two ends. This CDR3 has 11 amino acids. Germline CDR1 MDHEN, CDR2 SYDVKM.

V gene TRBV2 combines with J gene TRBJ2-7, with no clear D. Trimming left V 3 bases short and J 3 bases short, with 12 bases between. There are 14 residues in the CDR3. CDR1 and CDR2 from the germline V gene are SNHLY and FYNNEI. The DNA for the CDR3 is TGTGCCAGCAGTGAGGCGACGAGGATCTACGAGCAGTACGTC. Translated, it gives CASSEATRIYEQYV.

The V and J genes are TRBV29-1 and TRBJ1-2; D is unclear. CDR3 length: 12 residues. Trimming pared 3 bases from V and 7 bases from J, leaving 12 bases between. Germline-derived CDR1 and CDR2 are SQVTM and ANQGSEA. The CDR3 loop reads CSVDEGFGGYTF. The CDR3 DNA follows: TGCAGCGTTGACGAGGGTTTCGGTGGCTACACCTTC.

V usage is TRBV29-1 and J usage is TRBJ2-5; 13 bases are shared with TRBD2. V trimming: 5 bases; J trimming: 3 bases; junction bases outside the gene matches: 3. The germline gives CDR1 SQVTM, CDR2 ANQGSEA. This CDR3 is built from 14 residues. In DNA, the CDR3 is TGCAGCGTTTCAGGACTAGCGGGAGAAGAGACCCAGTACTTC. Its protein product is CSVSGLAGEETQYF.

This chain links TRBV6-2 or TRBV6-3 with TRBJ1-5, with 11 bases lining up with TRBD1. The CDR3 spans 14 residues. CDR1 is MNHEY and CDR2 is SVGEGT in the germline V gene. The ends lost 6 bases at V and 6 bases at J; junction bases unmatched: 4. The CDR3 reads CASRDRGQGQPQHF. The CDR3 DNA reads TGTGCCAGCAGGGACAGGGGGCAGGGTCAGCCCCAGCATTTT.

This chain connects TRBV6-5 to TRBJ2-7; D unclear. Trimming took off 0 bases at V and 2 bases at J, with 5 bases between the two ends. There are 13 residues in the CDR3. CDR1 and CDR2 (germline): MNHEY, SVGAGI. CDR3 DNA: TGTGCCAGCAGTTACTCGTATACCTACGAGCAGTACTTC. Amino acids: CASSYSYTYEQYF.

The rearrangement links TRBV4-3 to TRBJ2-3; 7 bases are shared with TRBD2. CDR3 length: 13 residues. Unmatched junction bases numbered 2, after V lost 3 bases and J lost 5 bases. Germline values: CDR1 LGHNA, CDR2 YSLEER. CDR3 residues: CASSQIAGDTQYF. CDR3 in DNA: TGCGCCAGCAGCCAGATAGCGGGAGATACGCAGTATTTT.

The CDR3 sequence is CASSLFGNNEQFF. The DNA for the CDR3 is TGTGCCAGCAGCTTATTCGGGAACAATGAGCAGTTCTTC. The gene calls are TRBV7-9 and TRBJ2-1, with D tentatively TRBD2 (5 bases). Trimming pared 2 bases from V and 5 bases from J, leaving 7 bases between. Looked up from germline, CDR1 is SEHNR and CDR2 is FQNEAQ (reference sequence). The CDR3 contains 13 residues.

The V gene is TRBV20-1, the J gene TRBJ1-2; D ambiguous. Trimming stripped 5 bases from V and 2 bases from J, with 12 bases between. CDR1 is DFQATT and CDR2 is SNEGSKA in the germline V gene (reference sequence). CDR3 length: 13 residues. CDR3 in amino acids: CSARTAENYGYTF. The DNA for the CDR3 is TGCAGTGCTCGAACAGCGGAAAACTATGGCTACACCTTC.

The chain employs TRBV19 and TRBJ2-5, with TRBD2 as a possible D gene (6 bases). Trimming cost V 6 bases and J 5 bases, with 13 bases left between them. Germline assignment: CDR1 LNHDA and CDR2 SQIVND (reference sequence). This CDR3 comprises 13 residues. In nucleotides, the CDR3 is TGTGCCAGTAGGGACTGGAGGGTCGAGACCCAGTACTTC. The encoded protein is CASRDWRVETQYF.